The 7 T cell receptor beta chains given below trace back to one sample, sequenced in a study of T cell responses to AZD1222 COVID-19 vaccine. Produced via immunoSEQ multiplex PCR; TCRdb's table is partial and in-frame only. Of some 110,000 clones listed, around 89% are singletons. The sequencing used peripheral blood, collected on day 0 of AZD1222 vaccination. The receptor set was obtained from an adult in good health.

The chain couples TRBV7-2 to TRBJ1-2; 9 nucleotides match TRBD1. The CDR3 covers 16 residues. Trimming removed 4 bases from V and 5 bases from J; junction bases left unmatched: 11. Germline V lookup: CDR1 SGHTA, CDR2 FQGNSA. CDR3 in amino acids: CASSSSTGQGIYGYTF. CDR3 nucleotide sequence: TGTGCCAGCAGCTCCAGCACGGGACAGGGAATTTATGGCTACACCTTC.

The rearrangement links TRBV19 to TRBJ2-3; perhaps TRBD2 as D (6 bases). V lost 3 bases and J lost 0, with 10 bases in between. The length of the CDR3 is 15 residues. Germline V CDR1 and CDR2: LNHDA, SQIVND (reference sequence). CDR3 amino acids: CASSMVAASTDTQYF. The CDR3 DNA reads TGTGCCAGTAGTATGGTAGCGGCTAGCACAGATACGCAGTATTTT.

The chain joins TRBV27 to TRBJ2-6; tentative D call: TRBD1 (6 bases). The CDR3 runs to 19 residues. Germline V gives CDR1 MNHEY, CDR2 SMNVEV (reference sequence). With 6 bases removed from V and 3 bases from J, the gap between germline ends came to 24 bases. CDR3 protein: CASSRSRGISARGANVLTF. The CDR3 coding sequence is TGTGCCAGCAGCCGATCCAGGGGAATATCTGCGCGTGGGGCCAACGTCCTGACTTTC.

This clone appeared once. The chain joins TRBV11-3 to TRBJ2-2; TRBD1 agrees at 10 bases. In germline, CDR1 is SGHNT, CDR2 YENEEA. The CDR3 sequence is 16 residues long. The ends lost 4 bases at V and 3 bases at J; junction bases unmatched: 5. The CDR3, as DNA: TGTGCCAGCAGCTCAAGGACAGGGGGTGACACCGGGGAGCTGTTTTTT. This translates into CASSSRTGGDTGELFF.

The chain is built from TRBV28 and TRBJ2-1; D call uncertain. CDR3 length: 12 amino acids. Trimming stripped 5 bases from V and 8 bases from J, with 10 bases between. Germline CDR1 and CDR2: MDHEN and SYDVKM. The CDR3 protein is CASSPPRDEQFF. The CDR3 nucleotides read TGTGCCAGCAGTCCCCCCCGGGATGAGCAGTTCTTC.

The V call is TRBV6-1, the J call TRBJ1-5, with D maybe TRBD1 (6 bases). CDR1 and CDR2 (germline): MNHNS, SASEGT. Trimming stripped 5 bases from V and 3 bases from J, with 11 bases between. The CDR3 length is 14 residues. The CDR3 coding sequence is TGTGCCAGCAGTCGGGACAAGTTCAATCAGCCCCAGCATTTT. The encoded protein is CASSRDKFNQPQHF.

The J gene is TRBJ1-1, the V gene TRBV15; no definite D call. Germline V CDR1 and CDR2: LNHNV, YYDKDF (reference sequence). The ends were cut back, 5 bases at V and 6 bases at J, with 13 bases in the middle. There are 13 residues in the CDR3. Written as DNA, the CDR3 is TGTGCCACCAGCCGCCGGCCTAAACCTGAAGCTTTCTTT. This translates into CATSRRPKPEAFF.